One and the same sample provided the 8 T cell receptor beta chains below, sequenced in a study of OX40 agonist ivuxolimab in advanced cancers. Only in-frame clones appear in the TCRdb table, and some are missing; sequencing was by immunoSEQ multiplex PCR. The sample holds around 57,000 clones; approximately 80% are singletons and the top ten take 2.4%. The input for sequencing was CD4+ or CD8+ T cells sorted from blood, taken in a trial of the OX40 agonist ivuxolimab. All receptors derive from an adult with an advanced solid tumor such as melanoma, head and neck, liver or kidney cancer.

The rearrangement uses TRBV5-1 and TRBJ2-5, with D unresolved. CDR1 and CDR2 from the germline V gene are SGHRS and YFSETQ. This CDR3 has 14 amino acids. V shed 0 bases and J shed 5 bases, with 11 bases lying between them. The CDR3 DNA is TGCGCCAGCAGCTTGGAAGGAGCCGGGGAGACCCAGTACTTC. Its translation: CASSLEGAGETQYF.

This chain joins TRBV19 and TRBJ2-2, with no clear D. Between the trimmed V and J ends, which lost 3 bases and 6 bases, there was a span of 5 bases. The germline CDR1 and CDR2 sequences are LNHDA and SQIVND (reference sequence). There are 12 residues in the CDR3. CDR3 protein: CASSIRSGELFF. DNA for the CDR3: TGTGCCAGTAGTATTCGGTCCGGGGAGCTGTTTTTT.

In this sample, this clone turned up once. This chain uses TRBV4-3 with TRBJ2-3; 7 bases map to TRBD1. V shed 1 base and J 2 bases; nucleotides not matched to a gene: 3. The CDR3 contains 15 residues. Germline V CDR1 and CDR2: LGHNA, YSLEER. The CDR3 protein is CASSQGDRVTDTQYF. The CDR3 nucleotides are TGCGCCAGCAGCCAAGGGGACAGAGTCACAGATACGCAGTATTTT.

The rearrangement links TRBV7-9 to TRBJ1-1; the D gene is possibly TRBD1 (5 bases). The CDR3 extends over 13 amino acids. Germline CDR1 is SEHNR and CDR2 is FQNEAQ (reference sequence). Trimming removed 2 bases from V and 1 base from J, with 5 bases in between. CDR3 sequence (DNA): TGTGCCAGCAGCTTACAGGGGAACACTGAAGCTTTCTTT. The encoded protein is CASSLQGNTEAFF.

The genes are TRBV20-1 and TRBJ1-4, with D perhaps TRBD1 (5 bases). The V gene lost 4 bases and the J gene lost 11 bases, with 11 bases spanning the gap. The germline V gene has CDR1 DFQATT and CDR2 SNEGSKA (reference sequence). The CDR3 is 11 residues long. CDR3 residues: CSAITGTKLFF. The DNA for the CDR3 is TGCAGTGCTATAACCGGGACCAAACTGTTTTTT.

This chain joins TRBV19 and TRBJ2-2; 8 bases agree with TRBD2. V shed 4 bases and J 6 bases; nucleotides not matched to a gene: 7. The CDR3 covers 15 residues. Germline loops: CDR1 LNHDA, CDR2 SQIVND (reference sequence). The CDR3 sequence is CASSKRGGRAGELFF. The CDR3 DNA is TGTGCCAGTAGTAAACGGGGGGGCCGAGCCGGGGAGCTGTTTTTT.

This sequence joins TRBV19 and TRBJ1-1, with 8 bases aligning to TRBD1. V gave up 5 bases and J gave up 3 bases; unmatched junction bases: 8. The germline V gene has CDR1 LNHDA and CDR2 SQIVND (reference sequence). This CDR3 is built from 15 residues. CDR3 in amino acids: CASSFAPDRDTEAFF. The CDR3 bases are TGTGCCAGTAGTTTTGCCCCGGACAGGGACACTGAAGCTTTCTTT.

This rearrangement joins TRBV29-1 to TRBJ1-3; possibly TRBD1 for D (5 bases). V was shortened by 4 bases and J by 8 bases, with 18 bases between the two germline ends. Germline CDR1 and CDR2: SQVTM and ANQGSEA. The CDR3 totals 14 residues. The CDR3 protein is CSVAYRTMGDTIYF. DNA for the CDR3: TGCAGCGTTGCTTACCGGACAATGGGAGACACCATATATTTT.